The rows below give T cell receptor beta chains drawn from one sample of a study of T cell responses to AZD1222 COVID-19 vaccine. Some clones are missing from TCRdb's copy, which holds only in-frame ones; the method was immunoSEQ multiplex PCR. The sample records fewer than 200,000 clones, more than 70% being singletons. Here the sequenced sample was peripheral blood, taken 28 days after the second AZD1222 dose. The receptors here all came from an adult who received the AZD1222 COVID-19 vaccine. The CDR3 runs from the conserved cysteine through the conserved F or W. A D gene is named only where the DNA matches it firmly. Size tells how often a clone was seen (once, few, many) or the class of an expanded clone, and some rows leave it out.

>.|.|TRBJ1-2|TRBV29-1
TGCAGCGTTGGATCGGGCGGGGAAGGCTACACCTTC
CSVGSGGEGYTF
>TRBD2|.|TRBJ2-5|TRBV18
TGTGCCAGCCTCCCCCCCTCGCGAAGAAGCGGGGGAGAGACCCAGTACTTC
CASLPPSRRSGGETQYF
>.|.|TRBJ2-4|TRBV28
TGTGCCAGCAGTCCGGTCGAGGGGGAAGGCAAAAACATTCAGTACTTC
CASSPVEGEGKNIQYF
>.|.|TRBJ2-1|TRBV19
TGTGCCAGTAGTATAGCCCCGGGCCCCTACAATGAGCAGTTCTTC
CASSIAPGPYNEQFF
>TRBD1|.|TRBJ1-6|TRBV7-8
TGTGCCAGCAGCCTCCGGGACAGGGTATATAATTCACCCCTCCACTTT
CASSLRDRVYNSPLHF
>.|.|TRBJ2-6|TRBV28
TGTGCCAGCAGTTTGGGTTCTGGGGCCAACGTCCTGACTTTC
CASSLGSGANVLTF
>.|few|TRBJ1-5|TRBV7-2
TGTGCCAGCAGCTTAGACGCAGGGGGCAATCAGCCCCAGCATTTT
CASSLDAGGNQPQHF
>.|.|TRBJ2-1|TRBV25-1
TGTGCCAGCAGTTGGTGGGAGGTGGACAATGAGCAGTTCTTC
CASSWWEVDNEQFF
>.|.|TRBJ2-3|TRBV19
TGTGCCAGTATCGGGAGAGGTGTACTGAGCACAGATACGCAGTATTTT
CASIGRGVLSTDTQYF
>.|.|TRBJ2-1|TRBV20-1
TGCAGTGCTAGTTTCTTGGCGCAGTTAGGAGAGCAGTTCTTC
CSASFLAQLGEQFF
>.|.|TRBJ2-7|TRBV9
TGTGCCAGCAGCCCATCTTTGGGGGGGGCTAGCGGCCCCTACGAGCAGTACTTC
CASSPSLGGASGPYEQYF
>TRBD2|.|TRBJ2-2|TRBV7-2
TGTGCCAGCAGCCCCGCCTGGGAGCGGGGCGGGGAGCTGTTTTTT
CASSPAWERGGELFF
>TRBD2|.|TRBJ2-3|TRBV9
TGTGCCACCTCAGCGGGAGGGCCGACAGATACGCAGTATTTT
CATSAGGPTDTQYF
>.|once|TRBJ1-5|TRBV2
TGTGCCAGCAGTGATCGGTCTAATCAGCCCCAGCATTTT
CASSDRSNQPQHF
>TRBD1|.|TRBJ2-1|TRBV9
TGTGCCAGCAGCTACGGGACAGGGGTAGGCAATGAGCAGTTCTTC
CASSYGTGVGNEQFF
>.|.|TRBJ2-3|TRBV18
TGTGCCAGCATCGCGGGGACCACAGATACGCAGTATTTT
CASIAGTTDTQYF
>.|.|TRBJ2-2|TRBV27
TGTGCCAGCAGTTTAGGGCCCTGGGGGACCGGGGAGCTGTTTTTT
CASSLGPWGTGELFF
>.|.|TRBJ2-3|TRBV7-8
TGTGCCAGCAGCGCCAAAGAGGGGGCAGATACGCAGTATTTT
CASSAKEGADTQYF
>.|.|TRBJ2-3|TRBV5-4
TGTGCCAGCAGCTTGGACCCTACAGATACGCAGTATTTT
CASSLDPTDTQYF
>TRBD2|.|TRBJ2-1|TRBV5-1
TGCGCCAGCACATTACTAGCGGGAGCATCCTACAATGAGCAGTTCTTC
CASTLLAGASYNEQFF
>TRBD1|.|TRBJ1-1|TRBV6-6
TGTGCCAGCAGTTACGGCTTAGGGGGCGAAGCTTTCTTT
CASSYGLGGEAFF
>.|.|TRBJ1-2|TRBV4-2
TGTGCCAGCAGCCAAGTCGGGGAGGGTGTAGAGGATGGCTACACCTTC
CASSQVGEGVEDGYTF
>.|.|TRBJ2-4|TRBV27
TGTGCCAGCAGTTTATCATCCCGGGGCAGGGGTCCGCAAGCCAAAAACATTCAGTACTTC
CASSLSSRGRGPQAKNIQYF
>.|.|TRBJ1-1|TRBV7-3
TGTGCCAGCAGCCCCGCCGGGGAAAACACTGAAGCTTTCTTT
CASSPAGENTEAFF
>TRBD1|.|TRBJ2-7|TRBV7-8
TGTGCCAGCAGCCCCCGGGACAGGGGCTACGAGCAGTACTTC
CASSPRDRGYEQYF
>.|.|TRBJ1-6|TRBV30
TGTGCCTGGAGAGAGGATATTTCACCCCTCCACTTT
CAWREDISPLHF
>.|.|TRBJ2-5|TRBV2
TGTGCCAGCACCCTGTACCAAGAGACCCAGTACTTC
CASTLYQETQYF
>.|.|TRBJ2-3|TRBV5-4
TGTGCCAGCAGCGGCCCGGGGCCGAGCACAGATACGCAGTATTTT
CASSGPGPSTDTQYF
>TRBD1|.|TRBJ2-7|TRBV28
TGTGCCAGCAGATGGGCAGGGGGCGCGTACGAGCAGTACTTC
CASRWAGGAYEQYF
>.|.|TRBJ2-1|TRBV14
TGTGCCAGCGGCCGGGTAGGGGCCGGTAGTGAGCAGTTCTTC
CASGRVGAGSEQFF
>.|few|TRBJ1-6|TRBV27
TGTGCCAGCAGTTTATGGGGAGGCAATTCACCCCTCCACTTT
CASSLWGGNSPLHF
>.|.|TRBJ2-7|TRBV19
TGTGCCAGTTGCCGGGAAGGGGAGTACTTC
CASCREGEYF
>TRBD1|.|TRBJ2-3|TRBV15
TGTGCCACCAGCAGGCGAGCCGGGACAGGCACAGATACGCAGTATTTT
CATSRRAGTGTDTQYF
>TRBD1|.|TRBJ2-7|TRBV7-2
TGTGCCAGCAGCCGCCGGGACAGGGGTAAATCCCACGAGCAGTACTTC
CASSRRDRGKSHEQYF
>.|.|TRBJ1-4|TRBV6-2/TRBV6-3
TGTGCCAGCAGTTACGGGGTCAGCGAAAAACTGTTTTTT
CASSYGVSEKLFF
>TRBD1|once|TRBJ2-4|TRBV9
TGTGCCAGCAGCGCCAGGGGGCTTGAGGAAAACATTCAGTACTTC
CASSARGLEENIQYF
>TRBD1|.|TRBJ1-6|TRBV5-6
TGTGCCAGCAGCCAAAAGGCCAGGGGGAATTCACCCCTCCACTTT
CASSQKARGNSPLHF
>.|.|TRBJ2-2|TRBV4-1
TGCGCCAGCAGCGAGGGGTTAGCTGTCACCGGGGAGCTGTTTTTT
CASSEGLAVTGELFF
>TRBD1|.|TRBJ2-1|TRBV5-4
TGTGCCAGCCTAAATGTGGGCAGGGGGTTGGAAAATGAGCAGTTCTTC
CASLNVGRGLENEQFF
>.|.|TRBJ2-2|TRBV28
TGTGCCAGCGGATTAGTGAACACCGGGGAGCTGTTTTTT
CASGLVNTGELFF
>.|.|TRBJ1-2|TRBV21-1
TGTGCCAGCAGCTTACGACAGGGGGATGGCTACACCTTC
CASSLRQGDGYTF
>TRBD1|few|TRBJ2-1|TRBV7-2
TGTGCCAGCAGCTTAGGATCGGGACAGGGGTACAATGAGCAGTTCTTC
CASSLGSGQGYNEQFF
>TRBD1|.|TRBJ2-4|TRBV7-2
TGTGCCAGCAGCTACAGGGGGTTAAAAAACATTCAGTACTTC
CASSYRGLKNIQYF
>TRBD2|.|TRBJ2-1|TRBV25-1
TGTGCCAGTGCACGTGGGGGGGTCTACAATGAGCAGTTCTTC
CASARGGVYNEQFF
>.|.|TRBJ2-1|TRBV3-1/TRBV3-2
TGTGCCAGCAGCCAGCCCTCCGGACAGGAGCAGTTCTTC
CASSQPSGQEQFF
>TRBD1|few|TRBJ2-1|TRBV24-1
TGTGCCACCAGTGGCTTACAGGGGGCTCTTTCCAATGAGCAGTTCTTC
CATSGLQGALSNEQFF
>TRBD2|.|TRBJ2-5|TRBV7-9
TGTGCCAGCACCATACGGACTAGCGGGAATCAAGAGACCCAGTACTTC
CASTIRTSGNQETQYF
>TRBD2|.|TRBJ2-3|TRBV5-1
TGCGCCAGCAGCTCTCCGGTAGTGAGATTAGCGGGAGCGAGAACAGATACGCAGTATTTT
CASSSPVVRLAGARTDTQYF
>TRBD1|.|TRBJ1-6|TRBV9
TGTGCCAGCAGCACCGGGACAGGGGATAATTCACCCCTCCACTTT
CASSTGTGDNSPLHF
>.|.|TRBJ1-2|TRBV25-1
TGTGCCAGCAGTGAATGGGCAGACTATGGCTACACCTTC
CASSEWADYGYTF
>.|.|TRBJ1-1|TRBV9
TGTGCCAGCAGCGTAGCTCCAGGGGACGACACTGAAGCTTTCTTT
CASSVAPGDDTEAFF
>TRBD1|.|TRBJ2-7|TRBV6-2/TRBV6-3
TGTGCCAGCAGTTACTACAGGGGGTGGTACGAGCAGTACTTC
CASSYYRGWYEQYF
>.|.|TRBJ1-1|TRBV7-6
TGTGCCAGCAGCCCGTCCTATGCCGGGAACACTGAAGCTTTCTTT
CASSPSYAGNTEAFF
>.|.|TRBJ2-3|TRBV6-4
TGTGCCAGCAGCCGGGATTTTTCTAGCACAGATACGCAGTATTTT
CASSRDFSSTDTQYF
>.|.|TRBJ2-5|TRBV13
TGTGCCAGCAGTTTTCAACCTCCAGAGACCCAGTACTTC
CASSFQPPETQYF
>TRBD1|many|TRBJ2-3|TRBV9
TGTGCCAGCAGCCCCCGGACAGGGTGGGCAGATACGCAGTATTTT
CASSPRTGWADTQYF
>.|.|TRBJ2-7|TRBV7-2
TGTGCCAGCAGCTTATCGACGGGTTTCTACGAGCAGTACTTC
CASSLSTGFYEQYF